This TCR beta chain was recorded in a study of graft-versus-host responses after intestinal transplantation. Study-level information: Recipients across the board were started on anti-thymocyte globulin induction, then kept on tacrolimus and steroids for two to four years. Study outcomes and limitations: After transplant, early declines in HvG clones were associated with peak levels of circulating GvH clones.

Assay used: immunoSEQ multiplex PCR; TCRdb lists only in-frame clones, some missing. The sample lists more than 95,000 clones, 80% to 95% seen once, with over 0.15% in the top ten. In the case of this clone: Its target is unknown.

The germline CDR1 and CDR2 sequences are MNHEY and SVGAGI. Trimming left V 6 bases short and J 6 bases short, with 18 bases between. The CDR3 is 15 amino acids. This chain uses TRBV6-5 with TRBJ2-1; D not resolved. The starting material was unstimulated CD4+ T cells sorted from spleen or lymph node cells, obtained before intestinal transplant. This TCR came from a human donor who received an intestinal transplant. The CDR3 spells CASRVQYHILNEQFF. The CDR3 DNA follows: TGTGCCAGCAGGGTACAATATCACATTCTCAATGAGCAGTTCTTC.